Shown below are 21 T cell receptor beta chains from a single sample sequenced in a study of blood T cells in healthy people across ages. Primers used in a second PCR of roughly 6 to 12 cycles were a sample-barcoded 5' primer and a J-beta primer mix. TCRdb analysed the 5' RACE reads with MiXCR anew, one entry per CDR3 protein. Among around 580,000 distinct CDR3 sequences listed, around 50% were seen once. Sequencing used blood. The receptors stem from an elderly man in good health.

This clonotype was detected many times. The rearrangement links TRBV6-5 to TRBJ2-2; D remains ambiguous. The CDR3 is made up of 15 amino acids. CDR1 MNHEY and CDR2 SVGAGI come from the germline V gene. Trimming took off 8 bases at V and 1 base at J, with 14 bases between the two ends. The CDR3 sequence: CASARARLNTGELFF. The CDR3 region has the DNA TGTGCCAGCGCCCGTGCGCGGCTGAACACCGGGGAGCTGTTTTTT.

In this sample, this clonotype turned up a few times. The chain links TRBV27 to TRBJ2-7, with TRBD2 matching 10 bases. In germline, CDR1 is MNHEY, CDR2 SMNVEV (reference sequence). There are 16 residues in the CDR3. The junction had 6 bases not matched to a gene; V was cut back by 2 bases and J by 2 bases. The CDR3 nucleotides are TGTGCCAGCAGTTTAAGGCGGACTAGCGGCACCTACGAGCAGTACTTC. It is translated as CASSLRRTSGTYEQYF.

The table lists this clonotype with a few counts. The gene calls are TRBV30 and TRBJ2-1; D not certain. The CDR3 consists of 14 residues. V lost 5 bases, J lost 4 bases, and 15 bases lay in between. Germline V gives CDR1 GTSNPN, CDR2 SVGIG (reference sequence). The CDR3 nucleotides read TGTGCCTGGTCATGGACCCGAGCATACAATGAGCAGTTCTTC. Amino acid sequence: CAWSWTRAYNEQFF.

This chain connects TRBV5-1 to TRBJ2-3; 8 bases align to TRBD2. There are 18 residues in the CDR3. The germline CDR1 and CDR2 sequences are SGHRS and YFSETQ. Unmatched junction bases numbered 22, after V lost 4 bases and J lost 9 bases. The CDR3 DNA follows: TGCGCCAGCAGCGCATCCACTAGCGGCGGTCCCCCTCAGGGGACGCAGTATTTT. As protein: CASSASTSGGPPQGTQYF.

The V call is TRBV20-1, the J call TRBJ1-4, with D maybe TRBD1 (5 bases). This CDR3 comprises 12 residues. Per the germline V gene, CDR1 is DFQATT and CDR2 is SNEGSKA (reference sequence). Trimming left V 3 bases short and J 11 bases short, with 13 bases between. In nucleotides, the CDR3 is TGCAGTGCTAGTGGCAGGGAAGGGAAACTGTTTTTT. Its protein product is CSASGREGKLFF.

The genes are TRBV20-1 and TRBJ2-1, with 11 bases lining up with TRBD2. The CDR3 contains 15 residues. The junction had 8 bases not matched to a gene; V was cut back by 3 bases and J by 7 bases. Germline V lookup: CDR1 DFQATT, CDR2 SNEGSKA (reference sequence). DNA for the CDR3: TGCAGTGCTAGGGATCCTAGCGGGAGGCCAAATGAGCAGTTCTTC. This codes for CSARDPSGRPNEQFF.

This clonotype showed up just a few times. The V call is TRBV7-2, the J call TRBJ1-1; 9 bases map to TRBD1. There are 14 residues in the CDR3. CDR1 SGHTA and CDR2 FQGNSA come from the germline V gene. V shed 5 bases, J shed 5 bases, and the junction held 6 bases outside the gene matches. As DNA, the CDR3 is TGTGCCAGCAGCATGAGCGGGACAGGGACTGAAGCTTTCTTT. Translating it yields CASSMSGTGTEAFF.

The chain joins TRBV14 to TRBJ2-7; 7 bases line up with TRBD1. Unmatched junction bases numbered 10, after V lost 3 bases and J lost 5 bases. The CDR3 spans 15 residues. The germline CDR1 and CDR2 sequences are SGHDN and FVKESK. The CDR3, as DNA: TGTGCCAGCAGCCATCCCGGGACAGAAATCCACGAGCAGTACTTC. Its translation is CASSHPGTEIHEQYF. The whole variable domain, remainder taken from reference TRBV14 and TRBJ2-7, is EAGVTQFPSHSVIEKGQTVTLRCDPISGHDNLYWYRRVMGKEIKFLLHFVKESKQDESGMPNNRFLAERTGGTYSTLKVQPAELEDSGVYFCASSHPGTEIHEQYFGPGTRLTVT.

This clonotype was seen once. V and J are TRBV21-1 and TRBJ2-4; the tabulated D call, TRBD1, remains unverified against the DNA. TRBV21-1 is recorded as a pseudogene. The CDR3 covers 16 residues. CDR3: CASTRTGSGAKNIRYF. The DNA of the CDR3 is TGTGCCAGCACCAGGACAGGTAGTGGAGCCAAAAACATTCGGTACTTC.

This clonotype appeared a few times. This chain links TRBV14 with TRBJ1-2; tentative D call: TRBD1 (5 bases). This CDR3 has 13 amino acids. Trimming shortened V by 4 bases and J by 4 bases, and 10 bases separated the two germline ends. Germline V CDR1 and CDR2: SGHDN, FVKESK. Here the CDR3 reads CASSPDSPYGYTF. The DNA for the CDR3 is TGTGCCAGCAGCCCCGACAGCCCCTATGGCTACACCTTC.

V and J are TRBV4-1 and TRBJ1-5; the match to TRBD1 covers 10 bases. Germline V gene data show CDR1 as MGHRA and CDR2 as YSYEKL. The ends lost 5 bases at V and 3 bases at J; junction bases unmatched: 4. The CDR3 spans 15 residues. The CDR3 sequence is CASSKGQGNNQPQHF. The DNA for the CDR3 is TGCGCCAGCAGCAAGGGACAGGGGAACAATCAGCCCCAGCATTTT.

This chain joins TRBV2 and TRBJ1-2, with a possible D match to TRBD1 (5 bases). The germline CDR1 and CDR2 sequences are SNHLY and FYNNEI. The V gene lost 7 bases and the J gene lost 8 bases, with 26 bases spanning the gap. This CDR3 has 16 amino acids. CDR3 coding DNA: TGTGCCAGCAAGGACTGGGACTCCAAGGGGACTGGCGGCTACACCTTC. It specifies CASKDWDSKGTGGYTF.

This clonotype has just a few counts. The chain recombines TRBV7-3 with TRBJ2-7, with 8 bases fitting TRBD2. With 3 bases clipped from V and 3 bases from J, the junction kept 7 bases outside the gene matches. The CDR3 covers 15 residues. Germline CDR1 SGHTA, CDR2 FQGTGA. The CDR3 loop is CASSLTGTRGYEQYF. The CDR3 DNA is TGTGCCAGCAGCTTGACCGGGACTAGGGGCTACGAGCAGTACTTC.

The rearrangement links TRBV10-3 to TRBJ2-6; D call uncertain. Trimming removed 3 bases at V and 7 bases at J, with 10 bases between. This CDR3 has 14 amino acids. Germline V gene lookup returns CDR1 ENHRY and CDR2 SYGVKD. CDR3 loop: CAISDPSFANVLTF. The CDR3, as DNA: TGTGCCATCAGTGACCCGAGTTTCGCCAACGTCCTGACTTTC.

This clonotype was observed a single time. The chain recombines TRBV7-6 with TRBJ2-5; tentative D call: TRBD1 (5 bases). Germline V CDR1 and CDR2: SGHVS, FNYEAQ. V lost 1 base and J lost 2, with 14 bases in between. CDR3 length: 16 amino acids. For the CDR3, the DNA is TGTGCCAGCAGCTTAGAAGTGTGGCAGGGACAAGAGACCCAGTACTTC. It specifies CASSLEVWQGQETQYF.

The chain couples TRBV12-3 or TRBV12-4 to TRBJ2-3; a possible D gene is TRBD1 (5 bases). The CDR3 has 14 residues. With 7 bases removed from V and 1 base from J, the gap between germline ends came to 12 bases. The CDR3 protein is CASTLTVRTDTQYF. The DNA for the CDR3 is TGTGCCAGCACTCTGACAGTACGCACAGATACGCAGTATTTT.

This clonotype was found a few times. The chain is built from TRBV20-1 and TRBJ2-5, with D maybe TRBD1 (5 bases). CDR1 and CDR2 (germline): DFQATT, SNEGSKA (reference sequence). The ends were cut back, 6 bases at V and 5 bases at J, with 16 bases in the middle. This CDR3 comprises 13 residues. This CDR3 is CSAETGVGETQYF. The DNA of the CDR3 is TGCAGTGCCGAAACAGGAGTCGGGGAGACCCAGTACTTC.

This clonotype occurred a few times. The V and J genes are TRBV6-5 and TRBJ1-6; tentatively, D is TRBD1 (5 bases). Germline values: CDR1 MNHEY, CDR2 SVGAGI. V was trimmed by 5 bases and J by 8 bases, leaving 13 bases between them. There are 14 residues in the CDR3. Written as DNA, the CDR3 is TGTGCCAGCAGTGACCAGGGTTATGATTCACCCCTCCACTTT. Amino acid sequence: CASSDQGYDSPLHF.

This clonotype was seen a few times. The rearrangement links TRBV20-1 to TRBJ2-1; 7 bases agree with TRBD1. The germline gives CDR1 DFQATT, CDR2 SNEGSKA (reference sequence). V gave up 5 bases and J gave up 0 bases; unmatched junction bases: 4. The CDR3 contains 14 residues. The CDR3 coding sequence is TGCAGTGCTTCGGACAGGAGCTCCTACAATGAGCAGTTCTTC. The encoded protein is CSASDRSSYNEQFF.

The CDR3 reads CASSQGQGGHWTDTQYF. The CDR3 DNA sequence: TGCGCCAGCAGCCAAGGCCAGGGGGGGCATTGGACAGATACGCAGTATTTT. This rearrangement joins TRBV4-1 to TRBJ2-3; D is possibly TRBD1 or TRBD2 (7 bases each). Germline CDR1 reads MGHRA; CDR2 reads YSYEKL. Trimming cost V 1 base and J 3 bases, with 17 bases left between them. The CDR3 is 17 amino acids.

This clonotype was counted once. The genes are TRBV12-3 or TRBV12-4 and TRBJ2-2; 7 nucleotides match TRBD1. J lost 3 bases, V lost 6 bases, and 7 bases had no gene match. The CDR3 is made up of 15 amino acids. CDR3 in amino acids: CASRRTGQHTGELFF. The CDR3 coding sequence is TGTGCCAGCAGAAGGACAGGACAACACACCGGGGAGCTGTTTTTT.